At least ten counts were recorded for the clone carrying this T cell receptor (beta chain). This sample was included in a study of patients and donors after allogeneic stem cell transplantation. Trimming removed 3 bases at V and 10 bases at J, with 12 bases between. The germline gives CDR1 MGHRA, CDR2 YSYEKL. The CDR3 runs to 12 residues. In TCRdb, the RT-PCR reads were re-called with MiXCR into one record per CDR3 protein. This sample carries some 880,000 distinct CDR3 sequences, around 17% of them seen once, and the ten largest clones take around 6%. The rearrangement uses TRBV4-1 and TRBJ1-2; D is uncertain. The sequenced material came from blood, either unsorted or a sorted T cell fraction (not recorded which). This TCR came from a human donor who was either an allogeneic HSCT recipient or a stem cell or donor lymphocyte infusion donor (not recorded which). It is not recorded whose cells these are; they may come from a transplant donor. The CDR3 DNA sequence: TGCGCCAGCAGCCAGCTCGGACGAAACTACACCTTC. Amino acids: CASSQLGRNYTF.